This T cell receptor (beta chain) was sequenced in a study of shared clonotypes between healthy human individuals. Study findings and constraints: Though the depth was large, rarefaction showed that sorted-subset sequencing was incomplete. Blood was the only sampled material, and tissue repertoires likely differ.

The CDR3 length is 11 residues. CDR1 and CDR2 from the germline V gene are MDHEN and SYDVKM. The V end lost 3 bases, the J end lost 5 bases, and 5 bases lay between the germline ends. On this clone: Its antigen remains unidentified.

For each subset, genomic DNA was distributed in equal portions over several immunoSEQ plates. TCRdb keeps only in-frame clones here, not all; method: immunoSEQ multiplex PCR. The sample has about 2 million clones, 90% to 95% seen once; the top ten hold 0.13%. This clonotype was obtained from a young man in good health. The specimen was naive CD4+ T cells sorted from blood. Subset specified: CD45RA+ positively selected. The chain couples TRBV28 to TRBJ2-7; D remains ambiguous. CDR3 nucleotide sequence: TGTGCCAGCAGTTTCGCCCACGAGCAGTACTTC. It specifies CASSFAHEQYF.